The 19 T cell receptor beta chains given below trace back to one sample, sequenced in a study of blood T cell repertoires in COVID-19. TCRdb's table, derived via immunoSEQ multiplex PCR, lists solely in-frame clones and lacks some. The table lists roughly 30,000 clones, around 92% of them singletons. The source material was peripheral blood. These receptors were taken from a human donor in a cohort sampled during active COVID-19.

This clone appeared once. The gene calls are TRBV4-1 and TRBJ2-1; 10 bases match TRBD2. This CDR3 spans 18 amino acids. The ends lost 1 base at V and 1 base at J; junction bases unmatched: 7. Per germline, CDR1 MGHRA and CDR2 YSYEKL. DNA for the CDR3: TGCGCCAGCAGCCAAGGGACTAGCGGAGGCGGTTCCTACAATGAGCAGTTCTTC. Its protein product is CASSQGTSGGGSYNEQFF.

The J gene is TRBJ2-7, the V gene TRBV4-2; D remains unclear. Germline CDR1 reads LGHNA; CDR2 reads YNFKEQ. There are 15 residues in the CDR3. V was clipped by 1 base and J by 0 bases, with 10 bases between them. CDR3 in DNA: TGTGCCAGCAGCCAAGCCGAGGCAGACTCCTACGAGCAGTACTTC. Its protein is CASSQAEADSYEQYF.

The CDR3, as DNA: TGTGCCAGCAGCTTGTTGGTCAGCGAGGGTGCTGAAGCTTTCTTT. It specifies CASSLLVSEGAEAFF. This chain connects TRBV5-8 to TRBJ1-1; D call uncertain. The germline gives CDR1 SGHTS, CDR2 YDEGEE. Trimming left V 1 base short and J 6 bases short, with 16 bases between. There are 15 residues in the CDR3.

V and J are TRBV18 and TRBJ2-7, with 9 positions matching TRBD1. With 5 bases clipped from V and 3 bases from J, the junction kept 5 bases outside the gene matches. This CDR3 is built from 14 residues. In germline, CDR1 is KGHSH, CDR2 LQKENI. The CDR3, as DNA: TGTGCCAGCTCATCAACAGGGGGCTTCTACGAGCAGTACTTC. Translation gives CASSSTGGFYEQYF.

J is TRBJ1-6 and V is TRBV25-1, with 9 bases matching TRBD1. The ends lost 6 bases at V and 6 bases at J; junction bases unmatched: 6. The CDR3 runs 15 residues. Germline values: CDR1 MGHDK, CDR2 SYGVNS. The CDR3 coding sequence is TGTGCCAGCAGGGCGCCGGGACAGGGTAATTCACCCCTCCACTTT. Amino acid sequence: CASRAPGQGNSPLHF. The whole variable domain, remainder taken from reference TRBV25-1 and TRBJ1-6, is EADIYQTPRYLVIGTGKKITLECSQTMGHDKMYWYQQDPGMELHLIHYSYGVNSTEKGDLSSESTVSRIRTEHFPLTLESARPSHTSQYLCASRAPGQGNSPLHFGNGTRLTVT.

The rearrangement uses TRBV9 and TRBJ1-4; D remains unclear. The CDR3 spans 15 residues. CDR1 SGDLS and CDR2 YYNGEE come from the germline V gene. V gave up 0 bases and J gave up 4 bases, with 10 bases separating them. This chain's CDR3 is CASSVGNGNNEKLFF. CDR3 bases: TGTGCCAGCAGCGTAGGTAACGGGAATAATGAAAAACTGTTTTTT.

The genes are TRBV6-2 or TRBV6-3 and TRBJ1-2; D gene unclear. The CDR3 loop spans 12 amino acids. V lost 2 bases, J lost 6 bases, and 7 bases lay in between. Germline loops: CDR1 MNHEY, CDR2 SVGEGT. CDR3 protein: CASSYGLNGYTF. CDR3 sequence (DNA): TGTGCCAGCAGTTACGGCCTCAATGGCTACACCTTC.

The chain couples TRBV5-1 to TRBJ2-6; 7 bases are shared with TRBD1. V shed 7 bases and J 1 base; nucleotides not matched to a gene: 8. The germline gives CDR1 SGHRS, CDR2 YFSETQ. The CDR3 is 16 amino acids. CDR3 sequence reads: CASRDSVTSGANVLTF. The CDR3 DNA follows: TGCGCCAGCCGGGACAGTGTAACTTCTGGGGCCAACGTCCTGACTTTC.

This chain connects TRBV18 to TRBJ2-7; possible D gene TRBD2, 5 bases. Trimming cost V 2 bases and J 2 bases, with 10 bases left between them. There are 14 residues in the CDR3. Germline V gene sequence: CDR1 KGHSH, CDR2 LQKENI. In DNA, the CDR3 is TGTGCCAGCTCACCAAGGACGGGGACCTACGAGCAGTACTTC. Protein product: CASSPRTGTYEQYF.

V and J are TRBV19 and TRBJ2-2; 8 bases agree with TRBD1. This CDR3 is built from 17 residues. V dropped 5 bases and J dropped 2; count of bases not matched to a gene: 10. The V gene's germline CDR1 is LNHDA and CDR2 SQIVND (reference sequence). The CDR3 region is CASSDQSRGLNTGELFF. The DNA of the CDR3 is TGTGCCAGTAGTGATCAGAGCAGGGGGCTTAACACCGGGGAGCTGTTTTTT.

This clone was seen once. The chain uses TRBV29-1 and TRBJ2-1, with 10 bases matching TRBD1. CDR3 length equals 13 residues. Germline V gene lookup returns CDR1 SQVTM and CDR2 ANQGSEA. V was clipped by 3 bases and J by 8 bases; unmatched bases: 4. The CDR3 spells CSVEGTGAHEQFF. Written as DNA, the CDR3 is TGCAGCGTTGAGGGGACAGGGGCCCATGAGCAGTTCTTC.

This sequence joins TRBV6-5 and TRBJ2-3; 8 bases align to TRBD1. Germline assignment: CDR1 MNHEY and CDR2 SVGAGI. J gave up 6 bases and V 8 bases, and 7 bases lay outside the gene matches. This CDR3 region has 13 residues. The CDR3 region has the DNA TGTGCCAGCCTCAACAGGGGGAGGGATACGCAGTATTTT. Amino acids: CASLNRGRDTQYF.

The chain employs TRBV5-6 and TRBJ1-1; 8 nucleotides agree with TRBD1. Germline loops: CDR1 SGHDT, CDR2 YYEEEE. The CDR3 runs to 14 residues. V dropped 4 bases and J dropped 5; count of bases not matched to a gene: 7. The CDR3 here is CASSTTGGYTEAFF. The CDR3 DNA sequence: TGTGCCAGCAGCACCACAGGGGGATATACTGAAGCTTTCTTT.

This chain joins TRBV28 and TRBJ1-2, with D possibly matching TRBD1 (6 bases). Germline V gene lookup returns CDR1 MDHEN and CDR2 SYDVKM. With 3 bases removed from V and 5 bases from J, the gap between germline ends came to 7 bases. There are 12 residues in the CDR3. The CDR3 DNA sequence: TGTGCCAGCAGTTTCAGGGGTTATGGCTACACCTTC. Encoded protein: CASSFRGYGYTF.

V gene TRBV6-4 combines with J gene TRBJ1-1, with D unclear. In germline, CDR1 is MRHNA, CDR2 SNTAGT. Trimming took off 5 bases at V and 4 bases at J, with 14 bases between the two ends. This CDR3 region has 14 residues. The CDR3 region has the DNA TGTGCCAGCAGTACAAACCCGTGGAGCACTGAAGCTTTCTTT. It codes for CASSTNPWSTEAFF.

This clone was found once. This chain links TRBV7-3 with TRBJ2-3; a possible D gene is TRBD2 (5 bases). The V end lost 5 bases, the J end lost 4 bases, and 10 bases lay between the germline ends. This CDR3 contains 13 residues. Germline V lookup: CDR1 SGHTA, CDR2 FQGTGA. Here the CDR3 DNA reads TGTGCCAGCAGCGCGAGCGGTTCAGATACGCAGTATTTT. It encodes CASSASGSDTQYF.

The chain has TRBV25-1 and TRBJ1-3; TRBD1 is a possible D gene (6 bases). Trimming stripped 1 base from V and 4 bases from J, with 14 bases between. The CDR3 covers 16 residues. Germline CDR1 and CDR2: MGHDK and SYGVNS. CDR3 coding DNA: TGTGCCAGCAGTGAATTATCAGGGGATAAAGGAAACACCATATATTTT. This gives the protein CASSELSGDKGNTIYF. Combining the CDR3 with reference TRBV25-1 and TRBJ1-3 gives the whole variable domain EADIYQTPRYLVIGTGKKITLECSQTMGHDKMYWYQQDPGMELHLIHYSYGVNSTEKGDLSSESTVSRIRTEHFPLTLESARPSHTSQYLCASSELSGDKGNTIYFGEGSWLTVV.

The chain joins TRBV15 to TRBJ2-1; the D gene is possibly TRBD2 (5 bases). Germline CDR1 reads LNHNV; CDR2 reads YYDKDF (reference sequence). The CDR3 extends over 15 amino acids. Trimming pared 3 bases from V and 6 bases from J, leaving 15 bases between. The CDR3 region has the DNA TGTGCCACCAGCAGCACAATGGGAGACCTCAATGAGCAGTTCTTC. Residues: CATSSTMGDLNEQFF.

The J gene is TRBJ1-3, the V gene TRBV5-4; D uncertain. CDR1 is SGHNT and CDR2 is YYREEE in the germline V gene (reference sequence). CDR3 length: 14 amino acids. Trimming left V 4 bases short and J 4 bases short, with 12 bases between. CDR3 in amino acids: CASSPRGPGNTIYF. The CDR3 bases are TGTGCCAGCAGCCCCCGTGGGCCCGGAAACACCATATATTTT. The full variable domain, with the rest looked up from reference TRBV5-4 and TRBJ1-3, is ETGVTQSPTHLIKTRGQQVTLRCSSQSGHNTVSWYQQALGQGPQFIFQYYREEENGRGNFPPRFSGLQFPNYSSELNVNALELDDSALYLCASSPRGPGNTIYFGEGSWLTVV.